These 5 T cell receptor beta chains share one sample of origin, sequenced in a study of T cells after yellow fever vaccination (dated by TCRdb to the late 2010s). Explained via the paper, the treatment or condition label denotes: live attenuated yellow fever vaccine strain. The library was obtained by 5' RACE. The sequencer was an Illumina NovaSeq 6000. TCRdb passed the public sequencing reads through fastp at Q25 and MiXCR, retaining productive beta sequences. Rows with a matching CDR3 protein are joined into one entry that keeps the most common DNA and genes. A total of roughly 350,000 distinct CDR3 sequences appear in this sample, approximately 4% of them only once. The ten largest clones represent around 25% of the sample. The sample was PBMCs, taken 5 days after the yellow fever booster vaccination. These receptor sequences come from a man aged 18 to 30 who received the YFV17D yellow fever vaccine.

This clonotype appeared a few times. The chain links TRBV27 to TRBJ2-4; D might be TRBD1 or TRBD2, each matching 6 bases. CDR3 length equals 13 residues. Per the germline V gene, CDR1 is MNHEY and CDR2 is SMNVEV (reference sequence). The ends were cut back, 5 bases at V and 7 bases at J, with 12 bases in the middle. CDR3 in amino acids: CASSTRGGNIQYF. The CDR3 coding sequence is TGTGCCAGCAGTACCCGAGGGGGGAACATTCAGTACTTC.

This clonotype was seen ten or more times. The CDR3 DNA sequence: TGCGCCAGCAAAGGCGACATCCGCCCTTCCTACGAGCAGTACTTC. It specifies CASKGDIRPSYEQYF. The chain has TRBV5-1 and TRBJ2-7; D call uncertain. The CDR3 is made up of 15 amino acids. CDR1 and CDR2 from the germline V gene are SGHRS and YFSETQ. V lost 6 bases and J lost 1, with 17 bases in between. Drawing the rest from reference TRBV5-1 and TRBJ2-7, the complete variable domain is KAGVTQTPRYLIKTRGQQVTLSCSPISGHRSVSWYQQTPGQGLQFLFEYFSETQRNKGNFPGRFSGRQFSNSRSEMNVSTLELGDSALYLCASKGDIRPSYEQYFGPGTRLTVT.

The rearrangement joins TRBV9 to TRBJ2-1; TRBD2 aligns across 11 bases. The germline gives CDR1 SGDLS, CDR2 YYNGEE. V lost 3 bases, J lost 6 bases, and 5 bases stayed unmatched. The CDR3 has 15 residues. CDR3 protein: CASSAFSGGANEQFF. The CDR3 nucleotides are TGTGCCAGCAGCGCTTTTAGCGGGGGGGCCAATGAGCAGTTCTTC.

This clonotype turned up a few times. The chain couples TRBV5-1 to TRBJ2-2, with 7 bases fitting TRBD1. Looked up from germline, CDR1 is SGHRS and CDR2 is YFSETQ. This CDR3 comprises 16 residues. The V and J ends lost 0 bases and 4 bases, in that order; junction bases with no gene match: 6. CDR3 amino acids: CASSLALTGVTGELFF. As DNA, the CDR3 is TGCGCCAGCAGCTTGGCCCTTACAGGGGTCACCGGGGAGCTGTTTTTT.

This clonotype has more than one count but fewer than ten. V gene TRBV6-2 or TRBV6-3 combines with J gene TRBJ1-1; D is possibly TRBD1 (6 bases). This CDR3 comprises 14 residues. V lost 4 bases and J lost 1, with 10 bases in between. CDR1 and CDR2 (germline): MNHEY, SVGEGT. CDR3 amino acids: CASSFRQANTEAFF. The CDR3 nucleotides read TGTGCCAGCAGTTTTCGACAGGCGAACACTGAAGCTTTCTTT.